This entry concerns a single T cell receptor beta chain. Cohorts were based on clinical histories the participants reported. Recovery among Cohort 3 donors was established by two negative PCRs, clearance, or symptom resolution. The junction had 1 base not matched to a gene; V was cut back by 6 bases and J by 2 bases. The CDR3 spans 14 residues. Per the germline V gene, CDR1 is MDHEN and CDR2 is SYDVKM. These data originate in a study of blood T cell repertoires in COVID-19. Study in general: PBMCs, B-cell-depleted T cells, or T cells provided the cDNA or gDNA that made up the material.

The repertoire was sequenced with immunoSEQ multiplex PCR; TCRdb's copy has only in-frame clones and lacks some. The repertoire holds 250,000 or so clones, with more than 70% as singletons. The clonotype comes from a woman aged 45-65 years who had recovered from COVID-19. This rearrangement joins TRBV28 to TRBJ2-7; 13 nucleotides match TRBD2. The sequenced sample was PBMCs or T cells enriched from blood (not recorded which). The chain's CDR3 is CASRGTSGTYEQYF. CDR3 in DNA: TGTGCCAGCAGAGGGACTAGCGGGACCTACGAGCAGTACTTC.